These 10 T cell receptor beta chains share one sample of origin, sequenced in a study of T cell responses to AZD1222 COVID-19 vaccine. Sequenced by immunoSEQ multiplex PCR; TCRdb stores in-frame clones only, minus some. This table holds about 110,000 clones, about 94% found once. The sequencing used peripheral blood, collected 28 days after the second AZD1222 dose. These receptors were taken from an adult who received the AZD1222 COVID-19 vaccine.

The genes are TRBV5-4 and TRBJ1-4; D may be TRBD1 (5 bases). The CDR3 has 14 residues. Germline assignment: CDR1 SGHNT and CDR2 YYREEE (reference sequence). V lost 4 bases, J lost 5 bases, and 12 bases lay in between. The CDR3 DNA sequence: TGTGCCAGCAGCGCGGGACGGAAAAATGAAAAACTGTTTTTT. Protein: CASSAGRKNEKLFF. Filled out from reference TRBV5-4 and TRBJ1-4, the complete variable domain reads ETGVTQSPTHLIKTRGQQVTLRCSSQSGHNTVSWYQQALGQGPQFIFQYYREEENGRGNFPPRFSGLQFPNYSSELNVNALELDDSALYLCASSAGRKNEKLFFGSGTQLSVL.

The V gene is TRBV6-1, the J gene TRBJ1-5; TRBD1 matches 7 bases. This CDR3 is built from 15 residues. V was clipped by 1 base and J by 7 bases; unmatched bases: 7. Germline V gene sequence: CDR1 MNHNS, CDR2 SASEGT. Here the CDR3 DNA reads TGTGCCAGCAGTGAAGACAGGGGACGGAGGCAGCCCCAGCATTTT. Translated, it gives CASSEDRGRRQPQHF.

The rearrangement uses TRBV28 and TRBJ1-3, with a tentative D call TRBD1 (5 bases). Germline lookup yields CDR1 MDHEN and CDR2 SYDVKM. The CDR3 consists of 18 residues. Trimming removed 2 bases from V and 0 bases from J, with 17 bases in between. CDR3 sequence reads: CASSLISQGPSSGNTIYF. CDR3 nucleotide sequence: TGTGCCAGCAGTTTAATCTCTCAGGGACCTTCCTCTGGAAACACCATATATTTT.

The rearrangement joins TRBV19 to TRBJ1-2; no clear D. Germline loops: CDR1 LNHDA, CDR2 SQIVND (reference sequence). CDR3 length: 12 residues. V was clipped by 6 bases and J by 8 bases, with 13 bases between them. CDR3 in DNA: TGTGCCAGTAGCGGGGTGTTAAAGGGCTACACCTTC. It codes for CASSGVLKGYTF.

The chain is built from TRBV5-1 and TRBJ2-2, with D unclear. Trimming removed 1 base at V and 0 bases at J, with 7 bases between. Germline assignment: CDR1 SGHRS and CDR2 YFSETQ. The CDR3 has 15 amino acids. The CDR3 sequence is CASSLMGTNTGELFF. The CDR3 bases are TGCGCCAGCAGCTTGATGGGGACGAACACCGGGGAGCTGTTTTTT.

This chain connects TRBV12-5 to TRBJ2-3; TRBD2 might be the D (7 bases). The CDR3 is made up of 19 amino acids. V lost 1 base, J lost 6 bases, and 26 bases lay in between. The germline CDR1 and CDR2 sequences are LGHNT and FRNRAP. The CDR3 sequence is CASGLAQSRGPDGRDTQYF. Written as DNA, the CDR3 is TGTGCTAGTGGTTTGGCTCAATCGCGGGGGCCGGATGGAAGGGATACGCAGTATTTT.

The CDR3 sequence: CASSTQGNQPQHF. The DNA of the CDR3 is TGTGCCAGCAGTACCCAGGGCAATCAGCCCCAGCATTTT. The chain is built from TRBV6-5 and TRBJ1-5; D ambiguous. This CDR3 has 13 residues. V gave up 5 bases and J gave up 2 bases, with 7 bases separating them. Per germline, CDR1 MNHEY and CDR2 SVGAGI.

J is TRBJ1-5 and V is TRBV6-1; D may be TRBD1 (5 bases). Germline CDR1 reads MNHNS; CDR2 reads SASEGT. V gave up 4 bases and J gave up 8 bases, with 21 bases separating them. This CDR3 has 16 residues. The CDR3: CASSAAGLMDLKPQHF. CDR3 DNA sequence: TGTGCCAGCAGTGCCGCGGGACTTATGGATTTGAAGCCCCAGCATTTT.

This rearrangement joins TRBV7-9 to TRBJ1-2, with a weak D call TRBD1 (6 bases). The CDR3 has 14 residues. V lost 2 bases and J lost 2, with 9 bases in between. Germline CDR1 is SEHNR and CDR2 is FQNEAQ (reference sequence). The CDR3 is CASSLRGGNYGYTF. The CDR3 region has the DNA TGTGCCAGCAGCTTAAGGGGGGGAAACTATGGCTACACCTTC. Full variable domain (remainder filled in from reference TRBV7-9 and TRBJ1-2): DTGVSQNPRHKITKRGQNVTFRCDPISEHNRLYWYRQTLGQGPEFLTYFQNEAQLEKSRLLSDRFSAERPKGSFSTLEIQRTEQGDSAMYLCASSLRGGNYGYTFGSGTRLTVV.

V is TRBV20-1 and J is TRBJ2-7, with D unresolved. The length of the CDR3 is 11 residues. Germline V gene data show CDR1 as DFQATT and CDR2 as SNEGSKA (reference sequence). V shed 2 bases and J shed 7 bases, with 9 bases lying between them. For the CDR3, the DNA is TGCAGTGCTAGACGGATCGGGGAGCAGTACTTC. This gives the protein CSARRIGEQYF.